The next 14 T cell receptor beta chains were all read from a single sample in a study of CD8+ T cells in alopecia areata. As to treatment: oral pan-JAK inhibitor, 5-10 mg twice daily. It was cDNA, reverse transcribed from extracted RNA, that served as the sequencing template. Clones were read by immunoSEQ multiplex PCR, and TCRdb kept only the in-frame ones, dropping some. The sample holds 150,000 to 200,000 clones, more than 50% seen once. The sample consisted of CD4+ T cells sorted from blood, taken at week 24, from a patient treated with tofacitinib. The receptors come from a human donor with alopecia areata.

The rearrangement links TRBV18 to TRBJ2-7; 16 bases are shared with TRBD2. The trim removed 2 bases at V and 11 bases at J, leaving 6 bases unmatched. This CDR3 is 15 amino acids long. Germline CDR1 and CDR2: KGHSH and LQKENI. The CDR3 sequence is CASSPAGTSGGAKYF. The CDR3, as DNA: TGTGCCAGCTCACCAGCCGGGACTAGCGGGGGGGCGAAGTACTTC.

The chain uses TRBV7-2 and TRBJ2-3, with no clear D. The CDR3 runs to 12 residues. Germline-derived CDR1 and CDR2 are SGHTA and FQGNSA. V lost 6 bases, J lost 2 bases, and 6 bases lay in between. CDR3 loop: CASSKPTDTQYF. The DNA of the CDR3 is TGTGCCAGCAGTAAGCCCACAGATACGCAGTATTTT.

CDR3 protein: CASTLLAGKTEQYF. DNA of the CDR3: TGTGCCAGCACCCTACTAGCGGGGAAGACGGAGCAGTACTTC. The chain couples TRBV11-3 to TRBJ2-7, with 10 bases matching TRBD2. This CDR3 region has 14 residues. The V gene's germline CDR1 is SGHNT and CDR2 YENEEA. Unmatched junction bases numbered 10, after V lost 7 bases and J lost 7 bases.

Only a few counts were recorded for this clone. The V and J genes are TRBV5-1 and TRBJ2-1, with 9 bases fitting TRBD1. Germline V lookup: CDR1 SGHRS, CDR2 YFSETQ. The CDR3 runs 16 residues. The J segment lost 6 bases and the V segment lost 3 bases, leaving 10 bases of the junction unmatched. The CDR3 nucleotides are TGCGCCAGCAGCTGGTTAACAGGGGGCGTTGGCAATGAGCAGTTCTTC. Protein product: CASSWLTGGVGNEQFF.

The V and J genes are TRBV29-1 and TRBJ1-1; TRBD1 matches 9 bases. The CDR3 is 15 residues long. Germline V gives CDR1 SQVTM, CDR2 ANQGSEA. With 4 bases clipped from V and 2 bases from J, the junction kept 8 bases outside the gene matches. The CDR3 nucleotides read TGCAGCGTTGTCAAACAGGGGGCCGGTAACACTGAAGCTTTCTTT. Translation gives CSVVKQGAGNTEAFF. The variable domain in full, completed from reference TRBV29-1 and TRBJ1-1, reads SAVISQKPSRDICQRGTSLTIQCQVDSQVTMMFWYRQQPGQSLTLIATANQGSEATYESGFVIDKFPISRPNLTFSTLTVSNMSPEDSSIYLCSVVKQGAGNTEAFFGQGTRLTVV.

The rearrangement joins TRBV7-2 to TRBJ2-1, with 9 bases that match TRBD1. Germline loops: CDR1 SGHTA, CDR2 FQGNSA. Trimming removed 4 bases from V and 5 bases from J; junction bases left unmatched: 3. This CDR3 comprises 14 residues. CDR3 in amino acids: CASSSGQGNNEQFF. DNA of the CDR3: TGTGCCAGCAGCTCGGGACAGGGAAACAATGAGCAGTTCTTC.

The chain is built from TRBV29-1 and TRBJ1-1, with D possibly matching TRBD1 (5 bases). Trimming cost V 4 bases and J 3 bases, with 18 bases left between them. Germline loops: CDR1 SQVTM, CDR2 ANQGSEA. This CDR3 region has 15 residues. The CDR3 DNA follows: TGCAGCGTTGCAGCGGACCCGGGGCGGGACACTGAAGCTTTCTTT. It translates to CSVAADPGRDTEAFF.

J is TRBJ2-7 and V is TRBV10-3; possible D gene TRBD1, 5 bases. Germline CDR1 reads ENHRY; CDR2 reads SYGVKD. V gave up 2 bases and J gave up 3 bases, with 5 bases separating them. CDR3 size: 12 residues. CDR3 coding DNA: TGTGCCATCAGTGAGCAGGGCTACGAGCAGTACTTC. Translated, it gives CAISEQGYEQYF.

This chain joins TRBV4-1 and TRBJ2-7, with TRBD2 matching 9 bases. Germline values: CDR1 MGHRA, CDR2 YSYEKL. The CDR3 sequence is 15 residues long. Trimming cost V 4 bases and J 6 bases; bases outside gene matches: 10. The CDR3 nucleotides are TGCGCCAGCAGCCCAGGGACTAGCTCCCGCCGCGAGCAGTACTTC. It yields the protein CASSPGTSSRREQYF.

The V and J genes are TRBV2 and TRBJ1-5; TRBD1 aligns across 8 bases. From germline, CDR1 is SNHLY and CDR2 FYNNEI. The CDR3 is 17 amino acids. Trimming cost V 4 bases and J 0 bases; bases outside gene matches: 8. The CDR3 region has the DNA TGTGCCAGCAGTGGACAGGGGCAAAGCTCTAGCAATCAGCCCCAGCATTTT. It yields the protein CASSGQGQSSSNQPQHF. Using reference TRBV2 and TRBJ1-5 for the parts outside the CDR3, the full variable domain is EPEVTQTPSHQVTQMGQEVILRCVPISNHLYFYWYRQILGQKVEFLVSFYNNEISEKSEIFDDQFSVERPDGSNFTLKIRSTKLEDSAMYFCASSGQGQSSSNQPQHFGDGTRLSIL.

This clone was counted a few times. This chain connects TRBV19 to TRBJ2-3; D remains unclear. V shed 0 bases and J shed 8 bases, with 21 bases lying between them. Germline CDR1 reads LNHDA; CDR2 reads SQIVND (reference sequence). This CDR3 has 17 amino acids. The CDR3 loop is CASSIDLATPFVGTQYF. The CDR3 DNA follows: TGTGCCAGTAGTATAGATCTGGCGACCCCGTTCGTTGGTACGCAGTATTTT.

V gene TRBV7-2 combines with J gene TRBJ1-2; 12 positions agree with TRBD1. J was trimmed by 4 bases and V by 6 bases; bases with no gene match: 6. This CDR3 region has 15 residues. Germline CDR1 and CDR2: SGHTA and FQGNSA. In nucleotides, the CDR3 is TGTGCCAGCAGGCCGGGACAGGGGGCTTCCTATGGCTACACCTTC. Protein: CASRPGQGASYGYTF.

This clone was observed once. V usage is TRBV30 and J usage is TRBJ1-2; D might be TRBD1 (5 bases). The V gene lost 4 bases and the J gene lost 7 bases, with 16 bases spanning the gap. Germline CDR1 is GTSNPN and CDR2 is SVGIG (reference sequence). The CDR3 has 13 amino acids. CDR3 region: CAWIMQGPAGYTF. The CDR3 coding sequence is TGTGCCTGGATTATGCAGGGACCGGCTGGCTACACCTTC. The whole variable domain, remainder taken from reference TRBV30 and TRBJ1-2, is SQTIHQWPATLVQPVGSPLSLECTVEGTSNPNLYWYRQAAGRGLQLLFYSVGIGQISSEVPQNLSASRPQDRQFILSSKKLLLSDSGFYLCAWIMQGPAGYTFGSGTRLTVV.

J is TRBJ2-5 and V is TRBV5-1; 7 nucleotides agree with TRBD1. The CDR3 runs to 14 residues. Trimming cost V 4 bases and J 3 bases; bases outside gene matches: 6. CDR1 is SGHRS, CDR2 YFSETQ, per germline. The CDR3 sequence: CASSVGQPKETQYF. The CDR3 DNA follows: TGCGCCAGCAGCGTGGGACAGCCAAAAGAGACCCAGTACTTC.